The present TCR beta chain was sequenced within a study of cytomegalovirus exposure and HLA in healthy donors (dated by TCRdb to 2016 to 2017). At the level of the whole study: The 650 to 750 repertoires of the first cohort and the roughly 120 validation repertoires were produced on the same platform, according to a later analysis. The study combined high-throughput TCR immunosequencing, statistical association of individual TCRs with disease status, and machine learning to predict cytomegalovirus infection status. Besides the first cohort of approximately 710 subjects, a separate validation cohort made up of roughly 120 different subjects was used. The study aimed to test whether cataloging public T cell receptors could reveal signatures of past pathogen exposure. What the study reported, not specific to this receptor: The study listed 150 to 200 TCR beta chains as associated with cytomegalovirus. The classifier was reported to diagnose cytomegalovirus status with high specificity and sensitivity in both the original and validation cohorts. Most TCR sequences were seen in very few donors, while some public TCRs were found in many individuals. Of the cluster scores, 94% were above 0 in a later analysis, which found that TCRs clustered in the first cohort also tended to co-occur in the 95 to 150 validation repertoires. A later analysis lacked HLA typing for the validation cohort, so it scored co-occurrence in that cohort across all 130 or so repertoires. According to the authors, the approach could potentially be generalized to other disease states and immunological phenotypes. In vitro tests confirmed that a few of the cytomegalovirus-associated TCR beta chains recognize cytomegalovirus antigens.

The donors belonged to the validation cohort of over a hundred subjects, which was separate from the roughly 700-subject first cohort. In the case of this clone: The antigen it binds to is not known. No much larger clonotype is one base removed from it; base qualities were not supplied.

The CDR3 runs 16 amino acids, cysteine and phenylalanine included. Just the 48-base CDR3 DNA is kept, in frame starting at base 1. At the junction V is shortened by 5 bases and J by 1 base, with 17 bases in between. According to the germline V gene, CDR1 reads SGHAT and CDR2 reads FQNNGV. The library was made by the immunoSEQ multiplex PCR assay. Per the authors' processing: A statistical classification framework was built for diagnosing cytomegalovirus status from the catalog of TCR beta chain sequences. Held by TCRdb, this immuneACCESS table contains in-frame sequences only and omits some clones. Under half of the omission traces to an unresolved V gene where checked; the cause of the rest is unknown. D and trimming were read from the DNA, whereas the V and J calls and clone size are those reported in that table. The sample table lists 90,000 to 130,000 clones, about 85% of them with a count of one. The ten largest make up 3% of the sample.

Material: PBMCs. The chain is assembled from TRBV11-2 and TRBJ1-1, and TRBD1 may be the D gene, going by 6 matching bases. The origin of this receptor is a woman between 18 and 29 years old in good health and CMV-seronegative. The CDR3 in this case is CASSLTPGGRNTEAFF. The DNA reads as follows: TGTGCCAGCAGCCTCACACCGGGGGGGCGGAACACTGAAGCTTTCTTT.